These 27 T cell receptor beta chains share one sample of origin, sequenced in a study of identical twins. TCRdb analysed the 5' RACE reads with MiXCR anew, one entry per CDR3 protein. The sample holds over 600,000 distinct CDR3 sequences, over 20% seen once. These same records also appear under a second study, on T cells expressing NK-cell markers.

The source material was PBMCs. The receptors here all came from a woman aged 18-29 years in good health.

This clonotype was counted only a few times. V usage is TRBV3-1 and J usage is TRBJ2-1, with no clear D. The germline gives CDR1 LGHDT, CDR2 YNNKEL (reference sequence). Trimming cost V 4 bases and J 10 bases, with 11 bases left between them. The CDR3 has 12 residues. This CDR3 is CASSPRTQEQFF. The CDR3 nucleotides read TGTGCCAGCAGCCCACGGACCCAAGAGCAGTTCTTC.

This chain uses TRBV28 with TRBJ2-2; a weak D match, TRBD2 (5 bases). Germline V gene sequence: CDR1 MDHEN, CDR2 SYDVKM. V was cut by 7 bases and J by 4 bases, with 7 bases left in between. The CDR3 loop spans 12 amino acids. CDR3 sequence: CASNLATGELFF. The CDR3, as DNA: TGTGCCAGCAACCTAGCCACCGGGGAGCTGTTTTTT.

The CDR3 DNA follows: TGTGCCAGCAGTTTGACCCTCGATGCCGACGAAGAGCAGTACTTC. It translates to CASSLTLDADEEQYF. This chain joins TRBV12-3 or TRBV12-4 and TRBJ2-7; the D is unclear. Trimming pared 3 bases from V and 7 bases from J, leaving 19 bases between. CDR3 size: 15 residues.

This clonotype was seen a handful of times. The chain employs TRBV7-9 and TRBJ2-7, with D possibly TRBD1 on 6 matching bases. V lost 8 bases and J lost 3, with 8 bases in between. The length of the CDR3 is 11 residues. Germline CDR1 reads SEHNR; CDR2 reads FQNEAQ (reference sequence). The CDR3 loop reads CASGGVYEQYF. As DNA, the CDR3 is TGTGCCAGCGGGGGCGTCTACGAGCAGTACTTC.

The rearrangement links TRBV5-1 to TRBJ2-5; 7 bases match TRBD1. The CDR3 loop spans 13 amino acids. V shed 6 bases, J shed 1 base, and the junction held 3 bases outside the gene matches. Germline CDR1 is SGHRS and CDR2 is YFSETQ. CDR3 protein: CASNQGVQETQYF. The CDR3 region has the DNA TGCGCCAGCAACCAGGGGGTCCAAGAGACCCAGTACTTC.

The chain couples TRBV12-3 or TRBV12-4 to TRBJ2-4, with D perhaps TRBD2 (5 bases). V lost 3 bases and J 7 bases, leaving 10 bases between the germline ends. The CDR3 is made up of 13 amino acids. Written as DNA, the CDR3 is TGTGCCAGCAGTTTCTTAACGGGGAACATTCAGTACTTC. It translates to CASSFLTGNIQYF.

This clonotype is a singleton in its sample. The chain joins TRBV12-3 or TRBV12-4 to TRBJ2-3, with D possibly called TRBD1 or TRBD2 (6 bases each). The CDR3 has 13 residues. Trimming shortened V by 6 bases and J by 6 bases, and 13 bases separated the two germline ends. CDR3 region: CASRPGASDTQYF. The CDR3 DNA sequence: TGTGCCAGCAGGCCGGGGGCCTCGGATACGCAGTATTTT.

The chain uses TRBV29-1 and TRBJ2-1; 10 bases agree with TRBD2. J was trimmed by 8 bases and V by 5 bases; bases with no gene match: 9. This CDR3 region has 14 residues. Germline assignment: CDR1 SQVTM and CDR2 ANQGSEA. The CDR3 region is CSVLLAGVNYEQFF. CDR3 DNA: TGCAGCGTTCTTCTAGCGGGAGTTAATTATGAGCAGTTCTTC.

This clonotype was counted between two and nine times. The rearrangement links TRBV6-2 or TRBV6-3 to TRBJ2-5; D remains unclear. The CDR3 sequence is 12 residues long. Germline-derived CDR1 and CDR2 are MNHEY and SVGEGT. V dropped 4 bases and J dropped 2 bases, with 5 bases sitting between them. As DNA, the CDR3 is TGTGCCAGCAGTTGGCGACAAGAGACCCAGTACTTC. Its translation: CASSWRQETQYF.

This rearrangement joins TRBV29-1 to TRBJ2-1; tentative D call: TRBD1 (5 bases). V was trimmed by 7 bases and J by 7 bases, leaving 17 bases between them. The CDR3 is 13 amino acids. Germline lookup yields CDR1 SQVTM and CDR2 ANQGSEA. The DNA of the CDR3 is TGCAGCGGCCAGCTCCAGGGAACAAATGAGCAGTTCTTC. It encodes CSGQLQGTNEQFF.

The chain carries TRBV20-1 and TRBJ2-7, with 11 bases fitting TRBD2. The CDR3 has 15 amino acids. Trimming took 2 bases from V and 5 from J; bases not matched to a gene: 8. CDR1 is DFQATT, CDR2 SNEGSKA, per germline (reference sequence). CDR3 region: CSARFPTSGTHEQYF. CDR3 nucleotides: TGCAGTGCTAGATTTCCGACTAGCGGGACCCACGAGCAGTACTTC.

This clonotype appeared a few times. This chain uses TRBV12-3 or TRBV12-4 with TRBJ2-1; TRBD2 might be the D (5 bases). Trimming shortened V by 1 base and J by 7 bases, and 14 bases separated the two germline ends. CDR3 length: 15 residues. Here the CDR3 DNA reads TGTGCCAGCAGTTTAGTGACGGGATTGTTAAATGAGCAGTTCTTC. Translated, it gives CASSLVTGLLNEQFF.

This clonotype has ten or more counts. V and J are TRBV4-3 and TRBJ2-1; a possible D gene is TRBD2 (6 bases). The CDR3 is 16 amino acids. V lost 0 bases, J lost 2 bases, and 11 bases lay in between. Germline CDR1 LGHNA, CDR2 YSLEER. Written as DNA, the CDR3 is TGCGCCAGCAGCCAAGATTGGCGGGATGCCTACAATGAGCAGTTCTTC. The encoded protein is CASSQDWRDAYNEQFF.

This clonotype was picked up a small number of times. This chain joins TRBV7-2 and TRBJ2-3; 8 bases align to TRBD2. The V gene's germline CDR1 is SGHTA and CDR2 FQGNSA. V was pared by 0 bases and J by 3 bases, with 11 bases of the junction left unmatched. The CDR3 has 18 residues. The CDR3 sequence: CASSLAPLGAGATDTQYF. The DNA for the CDR3 is TGTGCCAGCAGCTTAGCCCCCCTGGGAGCGGGGGCTACAGATACGCAGTATTTT.

This chain's CDR3 is CASSGQGLTEAFF. The CDR3 nucleotides read TGTGCCAGCAGTGGGCAGGGTTTGACTGAAGCTTTCTTT. This chain joins TRBV2 and TRBJ1-1, with D tentatively TRBD1 (5 bases). Germline V gene data show CDR1 as SNHLY and CDR2 as FYNNEI. The CDR3 length is 13 residues. V was pared by 4 bases and J by 5 bases, with 11 bases between.

V is TRBV11-3 and J is TRBJ2-1; TRBD2 is a possible D gene (6 bases). The length of the CDR3 is 14 residues. The germline CDR1 and CDR2 sequences are SGHNT and YENEEA. V was cut by 3 bases and J by 7 bases, with 13 bases left in between. The CDR3 here is CASSFGRRGNEQFF. CDR3 bases: TGTGCCAGCAGCTTTGGCAGGAGGGGTAATGAGCAGTTCTTC.

A few counts support this clonotype. The J gene is TRBJ2-3, the V gene TRBV10-3; D remains ambiguous. Trimming removed 10 bases from V and 1 base from J, with 9 bases in between. Per the germline V gene, CDR1 is ENHRY and CDR2 is SYGVKD. The CDR3 is 12 residues long. CDR3 amino acids: CATADGTDTQYF. In nucleotides, the CDR3 is TGTGCCACCGCAGACGGCACAGATACGCAGTATTTT.

This clonotype was recorded at least ten times. The rearrangement links TRBV6-5 to TRBJ1-4, with 8 positions matching TRBD1. Germline-derived CDR1 and CDR2 are MNHEY and SVGAGI. The CDR3 is 15 residues long. With 2 bases clipped from V and 8 bases from J, the junction kept 7 bases outside the gene matches. The CDR3 region has the DNA TGTGCCAGCAGTTACAGAGGACAGGGTCAAGAAAAACTGTTTTTT. Its protein product is CASSYRGQGQEKLFF.

V is TRBV6-1 and J is TRBJ1-1, with TRBD1 identical over 10 bases. CDR1 and CDR2 (germline): MNHNS, SASEGT. The ends lost 6 bases at V and 1 base at J; junction bases unmatched: 11. CDR3 length: 17 residues. DNA for the CDR3: TGTGCCAGCAGACTAGGACAGGGGGGAGGCCCGAACACTGAAGCTTTCTTT. Amino acids: CASRLGQGGGPNTEAFF.

This clonotype was seen only a few times. This sequence joins TRBV20-1 and TRBJ2-1; the match to TRBD2 covers 10 bases. Germline lookup yields CDR1 DFQATT and CDR2 SNEGSKA (reference sequence). The CDR3 consists of 15 residues. J was trimmed by 7 bases and V by 0 bases; bases with no gene match: 6. The CDR3 is CSARDPGLATNEQFF. CDR3 in DNA: TGCAGTGCTAGAGACCCGGGACTAGCGACGAATGAGCAGTTCTTC.

The chain recombines TRBV20-1 with TRBJ2-1; possibly TRBD1 for D (6 bases). Germline lookup yields CDR1 DFQATT and CDR2 SNEGSKA (reference sequence). V was pared by 3 bases and J by 4 bases, with 22 bases between. The CDR3 runs 17 residues. CDR3 residues: CSARGPIRRTVYNEQFF. The CDR3 coding sequence is TGCAGTGCTAGGGGACCCATTAGAAGGACAGTTTACAATGAGCAGTTCTTC.

There are many counts of this clonotype. The V gene is TRBV7-9, the J gene TRBJ1-2; possible D gene TRBD1, 5 bases. CDR3 length equals 14 residues. The ends were cut back, 1 base at V and 1 base at J, with 7 bases in the middle. Germline CDR1 reads SEHNR; CDR2 reads FQNEAQ (reference sequence). This CDR3 reads CASSLGQLNYGYTF. CDR3 coding DNA: TGTGCCAGCAGCTTAGGACAGCTTAACTATGGCTACACCTTC.

This clonotype has a count of ten or more. V usage is TRBV5-6 and J usage is TRBJ2-1; TRBD1 matches at 8 bases. From germline, CDR1 is SGHDT and CDR2 YYEEEE. Trimming removed 1 base from V and 4 bases from J; junction bases left unmatched: 4. The CDR3 sequence is 15 residues long. CDR3 sequence: CASSLWDRRYNEQFF. The CDR3, as DNA: TGTGCCAGCAGCTTGTGGGACAGGAGATACAATGAGCAGTTCTTC.

CDR3: CSASSGGPENEQYF. As DNA, the CDR3 is TGCAGTGCTAGTTCAGGTGGGCCGGAAAACGAGCAGTACTTC. V usage is TRBV20-1 and J usage is TRBJ2-7; D unresolved. V shed 3 bases and J shed 5 bases, with 17 bases lying between them. The germline V gene encodes CDR1 DFQATT and CDR2 SNEGSKA (reference sequence). This CDR3 is built from 14 residues.

This clonotype was counted a few times. The V gene is TRBV12-3 or TRBV12-4, the J gene TRBJ1-6; 8 nucleotides line up with TRBD1. The junction had 2 bases not matched to a gene; V was cut back by 6 bases and J by 7 bases. The CDR3 consists of 13 residues. CDR3 amino acids: CASRDRENSPLHF. The DNA of the CDR3 is TGTGCCAGCAGGGACAGGGAAAATTCACCCCTCCACTTT.

This clonotype appeared a few times. The V gene is TRBV12-3 or TRBV12-4, the J gene TRBJ1-1; D not certain. The length of the CDR3 is 14 residues. Trimming took off 6 bases at V and 1 base at J, with 12 bases between the two ends. CDR3 protein: CASRRQLSNTEAFF. In nucleotides, the CDR3 is TGTGCCAGCAGACGACAACTCTCGAACACTGAAGCTTTCTTT.

The rearrangement joins TRBV5-6 to TRBJ2-7; no reliable D call. Germline V gives CDR1 SGHDT, CDR2 YYEEEE. Trimming took off 0 bases at V and 0 bases at J, with 7 bases between the two ends. The CDR3 is made up of 14 amino acids. The CDR3 region is CASSLDPNSYEQYF. CDR3 sequence (DNA): TGTGCCAGCAGCTTGGATCCTAACTCCTACGAGCAGTACTTC.